A selection of T cell receptor beta chains follows, all from one sample in a study of OX40 agonist ivuxolimab in advanced cancers. TCRdb keeps only in-frame clones here, not all; method: immunoSEQ multiplex PCR. The data show approximately 58,000 clones, under 95% seen once. Sequenced material: CD4+ or CD8+ T cells sorted from blood, taken in a trial of the OX40 agonist ivuxolimab. These receptors originate from an adult with an advanced solid tumor such as melanoma, head and neck, liver or kidney cancer. The CDR3 runs from the conserved cysteine through the conserved F or W. The order of the fields is V gene, D gene, J gene, clone size, CDR3 protein, CDR3 DNA. A D gene is named only where the DNA matches it firmly. Expanded clones are given a class, and other clones once, few, many or no size at all.

>TRBV27|-|TRBJ2-1|-
CASSFPAANEQFF
TGTGCCAGCAGTTTCCCGGCAGCAAATGAGCAGTTCTTC
>TRBV9|-|TRBJ1-3|-
CASSGQNSGNTIYF
TGTGCCAGCAGCGGACAGAACTCTGGAAACACCATATATTTT
>TRBV19|TRBD2|TRBJ2-7|-
CASSMASGSHEQYF
TGTGCCAGTAGTATGGCTAGCGGGAGTCACGAGCAGTACTTC
>TRBV9|-|TRBJ2-3|-
CASSGADTQYF
TGTGCCAGCAGCGGGGCAGATACGCAGTATTTT
>TRBV9|TRBD2|TRBJ2-1|-
CASSVSLGTSGSWQFF
TGTGCCAGCAGCGTTAGTCTTGGGACTAGCGGGAGTTGGCAGTTCTTC
>TRBV10-3|TRBD2|TRBJ2-1|-
CAIRGLAGENNEQFF
TGTGCCATCAGGGGACTAGCGGGGGAAAACAATGAGCAGTTCTTC
>TRBV7-2|TRBD2|TRBJ2-5|-
CASSLYPSGVQETQYF
TGTGCCAGCAGCCTCTACCCTAGCGGAGTCCAAGAGACCCAGTACTTC
>TRBV27|-|TRBJ2-1|-
CASRIASSSYNEQFF
TGTGCCAGCAGAATAGCGAGTAGCTCCTACAATGAGCAGTTCTTC
>TRBV4-1|TRBD2|TRBJ2-2|-
CASSQGEGPNTGELFF
TGCGCCAGCAGCCAAGGGGAGGGCCCGAACACCGGGGAGCTGTTTTTT
>TRBV4-3|-|TRBJ1-1|-
CASSQSLIPGSKANTEAFF
TGCGCCAGCAGCCAAAGTTTAATACCTGGTTCTAAAGCGAACACTGAAGCTTTCTTT
>TRBV14|-|TRBJ1-5|-
CASSPREGRRGRVQPQHF
TGTGCCAGCAGCCCGCGCGAGGGAAGGAGGGGTCGGGTTCAGCCCCAGCATTTT
>TRBV6-5|-|TRBJ2-7|once
CASGTFNEQYF
TGTGCCAGCGGGACTTTCAACGAGCAGTACTTC
>TRBV27|TRBD1|TRBJ2-7|-
CASSHGTAYYEQYF
TGTGCCAGCAGTCACGGGACAGCGTATTACGAGCAGTACTTC
>TRBV2|-|TRBJ2-3|-
CASRPTRDTQYF
TGTGCCAGCAGACCCACTAGAGATACGCAGTATTTT
>TRBV5-1|TRBD2|TRBJ2-1|-
CASSLELAGVLGNEQFF
TGCGCCAGCAGCTTGGAGTTAGCGGGAGTCTTGGGGAATGAGCAGTTCTTC
>TRBV28|-|TRBJ2-7|-
CASRIPRPGVKREQYF
TGTGCCAGCAGGATCCCAAGGCCAGGGGTCAAGCGCGAGCAGTACTTC
>TRBV21-1|-|TRBJ2-7|-
CASSKARVGRTGPPEQYF
TGTGCCAGCAGCAAAGCGCGGGTTGGTAGGACAGGCCCTCCGGAGCAGTACTTC
>TRBV5-5|-|TRBJ2-2|-
CASSPRTTGELFF
TGTGCCAGCAGCCCAAGAACTACCGGGGAGCTGTTTTTT
>TRBV5-1|TRBD2|TRBJ2-1|-
CASSLVVRLAGVDEQFF
TGCGCCAGCAGCTTGGTTGTCCGACTAGCGGGAGTGGATGAGCAGTTCTTC
>TRBV6-1|-|TRBJ1-1|-
CASSIQGTNTEAFF
TGTGCCAGCAGTATCCAGGGCACGAACACTGAAGCTTTCTTT
>TRBV11-2|-|TRBJ2-7|-
CASSLLYRDEQYF
TGTGCCAGCAGCCTTTTATATCGGGACGAGCAGTACTTC
>TRBV12-2|-|TRBJ2-7|-
CASRRYPSGYEQYF
TGTGCAAGTCGCCGATATCCTAGCGGCTACGAGCAGTACTTC
>TRBV7-2|-|TRBJ2-7|-
CASGTNGGREQYF
TGTGCCAGCGGAACGAACGGGGGTCGCGAGCAGTACTTC
>TRBV4-1|-|TRBJ1-5|-
CASSHPGDRQPQHF
TGCGCCAGCAGCCACCCAGGGGATCGGCAGCCCCAGCATTTT
>TRBV10-3|-|TRBJ1-1|-
CAIRDSPSVNTEAFF
TGTGCCATCAGGGACTCCCCGTCGGTGAACACTGAAGCTTTCTTT
>TRBV6-1|-|TRBJ2-5|-
CASSELVNQETQYF
TGTGCCAGCAGTGAATTAGTCAACCAAGAGACCCAGTACTTC
>TRBV9|-|TRBJ2-7|medium-sized
CASSARSGEQYF
TGTGCCAGCAGCGCCCGTAGTGGGGAGCAGTACTTC
>TRBV9|-|TRBJ2-1|-
CASSVVLQDNEQFF
TGTGCCAGCAGCGTAGTTCTCCAAGACAATGAGCAGTTCTTC
>TRBV4-3|TRBD1|TRBJ2-6|once
CASSVRTGDISGANVLTF
TGCGCCAGCAGCGTTCGGACAGGAGACATCTCTGGGGCCAACGTCCTGACTTTC
>TRBV27|-|TRBJ2-7|-
CASSGEGVEQYF
TGTGCCAGCAGTGGCGAGGGGGTGGAGCAGTACTTC
>TRBV7-2|TRBD2|TRBJ2-3|-
CASSLVHSGTDTQYF
TGTGCCAGCAGCTTAGTCCATAGCGGGACAGATACGCAGTATTTT
>TRBV27|-|TRBJ2-5|-
CASSLSVNGETQYF
TGTGCCAGCAGTTTATCGGTAAACGGGGAGACCCAGTACTTC
>TRBV7-6|TRBD2|TRBJ2-1|-
CASSRTSGLYNEQFF
TGTGCCAGCAGCCGGACTAGCGGACTATACAATGAGCAGTTCTTC
>TRBV4-2|-|TRBJ2-3|-
CASSQDGQGTDTQYF
TGTGCCAGCAGCCAAGATGGGCAGGGCACAGATACGCAGTATTTT
>TRBV5-1|TRBD2|TRBJ2-1|-
CASSAGLASDEQFF
TGCGCCAGCAGCGCCGGACTAGCTAGCGATGAGCAGTTCTTC
>TRBV4-1|-|TRBJ2-1|-
CASSRTPGTTYNEQFF
TGCGCCAGCAGCCGCACGCCCGGGACCACCTACAATGAGCAGTTCTTC
>TRBV7-1|TRBD2|TRBJ2-7|-
CASSLGLAGYEQYF
TGTGCCAGCAGCTTAGGACTAGCAGGCTACGAGCAGTACTTC
>TRBV11-3|-|TRBJ2-7|-
CASSLSSYEQYF
TGTGCCAGCAGTTTGAGTTCCTACGAGCAGTACTTC
>TRBV9|-|TRBJ2-7|-
CASSAETEQMDEQYF
TGTGCCAGCAGCGCGGAGACGGAACAGATGGACGAGCAGTACTTC
>TRBV6-6|-|TRBJ2-1|few
CASTTSSYNEQFF
TGTGCCAGCACCACCAGCTCCTACAATGAGCAGTTCTTC
>TRBV27|-|TRBJ2-7|-
CASSSGTRGHEQYF
TGTGCCAGCAGCTCCGGGACACGAGGCCACGAGCAGTACTTC
>TRBV9|-|TRBJ2-1|-
CASSESGRSVASSYNEQFF
TGTGCCAGCAGCGAGAGTGGTAGATCGGTCGCAAGCTCCTACAATGAGCAGTTCTTC
>TRBV7-6|TRBD2|TRBJ2-7|-
CASSSGLAGAGEQYF
TGTGCCAGCAGCTCGGGACTAGCGGGAGCTGGCGAGCAGTACTTC
>TRBV6-1|-|TRBJ2-2|-
CASSLLGDQVGELFF
TGTGCCAGCAGCCTCCTTGGGGACCAGGTCGGGGAGCTGTTTTTT
>TRBV7-8|-|TRBJ2-6|-
CASREGISGANVLTF
TGTGCCAGCAGGGAAGGAATCTCTGGGGCCAACGTCCTGACTTTC
>TRBV27|TRBD2|TRBJ2-1|-
CASSLSGRANFVFF
TGTGCCAGCAGTTTGAGCGGGAGGGCCAATTTTGTGTTCTTC
>TRBV29-1|TRBD2|TRBJ2-7|-
CSVTGTSGTYEQYF
TGCAGCGTTACCGGGACTAGCGGAACCTACGAGCAGTACTTC
>TRBV19|TRBD2|TRBJ2-1|-
CASSVGLAGVWNEQFF
TGTGCCAGTAGTGTAGGACTAGCGGGAGTATGGAATGAGCAGTTCTTC
>TRBV5-4|-|TRBJ2-7|-
CASSRGGTYEQYF
TGTGCCAGCAGCCGGGGTGGGACTTACGAGCAGTACTTC
>TRBV7-9|-|TRBJ2-1|-
CASSRSGRLDNEQFF
TGTGCCAGCAGCAGGAGCGGGCGGTTGGACAATGAGCAGTTCTTC
>TRBV6-1|TRBD1|TRBJ2-7|once
CASSEPTGNAYEQYF
TGTGCCAGCAGTGAACCGACAGGGAATGCCTACGAGCAGTACTTC